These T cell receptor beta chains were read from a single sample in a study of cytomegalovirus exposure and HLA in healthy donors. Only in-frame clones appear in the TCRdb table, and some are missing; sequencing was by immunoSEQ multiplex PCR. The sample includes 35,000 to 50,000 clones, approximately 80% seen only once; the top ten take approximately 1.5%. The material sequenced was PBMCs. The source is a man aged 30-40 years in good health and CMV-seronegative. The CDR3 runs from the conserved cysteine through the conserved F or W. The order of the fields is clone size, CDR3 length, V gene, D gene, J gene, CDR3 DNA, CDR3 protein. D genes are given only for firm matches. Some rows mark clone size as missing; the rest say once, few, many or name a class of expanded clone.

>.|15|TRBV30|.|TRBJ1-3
TGTGCCTGGAGACTACGGATTAACTCTGGAAACACCATATATTTT
CAWRLRINSGNTIYF
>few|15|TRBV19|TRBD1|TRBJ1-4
TGTGCCAGCCGTACTCGAGGACAGGGAGGAGAAAAACTGTTTTTT
CASRTRGQGGEKLFF
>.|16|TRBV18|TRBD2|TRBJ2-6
TGTGCCAGCTCGCCGGGACTAGCGACCGGGGCCAACGTCCTGACTTTC
CASSPGLATGANVLTF
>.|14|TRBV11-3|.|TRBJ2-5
TGTGCCAGCAGTACCGGTTCAGGGGCAGAGACCCAGTACTTC
CASSTGSGAETQYF
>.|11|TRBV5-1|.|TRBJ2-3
TGCGCCAGCAGTTACACAGATACGCAGTATTTT
CASSYTDTQYF
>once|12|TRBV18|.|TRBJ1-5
TGTGCCAGCTCACCGGCCCAGGGCCCTCCGCATTTT
CASSPAQGPPHF
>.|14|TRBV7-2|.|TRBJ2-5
TGTGCCAGCAGCCCAAGGAGAAGTGAAGAGACCCAGTACTTC
CASSPRRSEETQYF
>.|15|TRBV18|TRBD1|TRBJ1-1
TGTGCCAGCTCACCAACACAGGGGGCCGACACTGAAGCTTTCTTT
CASSPTQGADTEAFF
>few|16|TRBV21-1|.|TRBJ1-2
TGTGCCAGCAGCAGAAGGACAGGAGGACCGAACTATGGCTACACCTTC
CASSRRTGGPNYGYTF
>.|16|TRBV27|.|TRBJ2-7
TGTGCCAGCAGTTTGAATGGGCAGGCCGGATCCTACGAGCAGTACTTC
CASSLNGQAGSYEQYF
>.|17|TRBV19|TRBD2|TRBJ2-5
TGTGCCAGTAGTCCTTCAACTGGACTAGCGGGACCAGAGACCCAGTACTTC
CASSPSTGLAGPETQYF
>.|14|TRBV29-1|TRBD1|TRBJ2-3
TGCAGCGTTCGACAGGGAGCTAGCACAGATACGCAGTATTTT
CSVRQGASTDTQYF
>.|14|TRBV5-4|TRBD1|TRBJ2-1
TGTGCCAGCAGTCCGGGACAGGGGATTTATGAGCAGTTCTTC
CASSPGQGIYEQFF
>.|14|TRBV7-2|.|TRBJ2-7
TGTGCCAGCAGCCCCCCAGGTGTAGGCAGCGAGCAGTACTTC
CASSPPGVGSEQYF
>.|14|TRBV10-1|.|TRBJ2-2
TGCGCCAGCAGGAAACAAGCGAACACCGGGGAGCTGTTTTTT
CASRKQANTGELFF
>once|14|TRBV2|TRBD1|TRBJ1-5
TGTGCCAGCAGTGAAACAGGGGGGCTTCAGCCCCAGCATTTT
CASSETGGLQPQHF
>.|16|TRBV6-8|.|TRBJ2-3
TGTGCCAGCAGTTACTCTGGCGGCAAAAGCACAGATACGCAGTATTTT
CASSYSGGKSTDTQYF
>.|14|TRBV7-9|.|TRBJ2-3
TGTGCCAGCAGCTTAGGGCAGGGCACAGATACGCAGTATTTT
CASSLGQGTDTQYF
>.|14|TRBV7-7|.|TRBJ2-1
TGTGCCAGCAGCGTGGGGGCGCGAGGCAATGAGCAGTTCTTC
CASSVGARGNEQFF
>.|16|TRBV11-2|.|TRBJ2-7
TGTGCCAGCAGCACGGGAGACAGGGCTGCCCCCTACGAGCAGTACTTC
CASSTGDRAAPYEQYF
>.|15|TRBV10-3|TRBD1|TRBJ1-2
TGTGCCATCACCGATACGACAGGGCTGGGCTATGGCTACACCTTC
CAITDTTGLGYGYTF
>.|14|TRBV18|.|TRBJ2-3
TGTGCCAGCTCGACAGACAGGTCCCCAGATACGCAGTATTTT
CASSTDRSPDTQYF
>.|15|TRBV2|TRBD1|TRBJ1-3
TGTGCCAGCGAACGGACAGGTTACTCTGGAAACACCATATATTTT
CASERTGYSGNTIYF
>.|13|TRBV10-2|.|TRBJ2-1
TGCGCCAGCAGTGGCGGCTTCCTAAATGAGCAGTTCTTC
CASSGGFLNEQFF
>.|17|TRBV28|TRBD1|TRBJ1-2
TGTGCCAGCACCGGACCCCCAACAGGGGGCGCTTACTATGGCTACACCTTC
CASTGPPTGGAYYGYTF
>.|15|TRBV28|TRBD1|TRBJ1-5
TGTGCCAGCAGCCGAATTGACAGGGATAATCAGCCCCAGCATTTT
CASSRIDRDNQPQHF
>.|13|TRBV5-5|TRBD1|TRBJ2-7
TGTGCCAGCAGTGCGGACAGGGGTTACGAGCAGTACTTC
CASSADRGYEQYF
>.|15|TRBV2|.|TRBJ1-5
TGTGCCAGCAGTGAGAGCCAGGTCGGCAATCAGCCCCAGCATTTT
CASSESQVGNQPQHF
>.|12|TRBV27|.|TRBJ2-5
TGTGCCAGCAGTCCAGGGGCTGAGACCCAGTACTTC
CASSPGAETQYF
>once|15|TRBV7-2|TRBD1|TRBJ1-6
TGTGCCAGCAGCGCCCCGACAGGGGGAAATTCACCCCTCCACTTT
CASSAPTGGNSPLHF
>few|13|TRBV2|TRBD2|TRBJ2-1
TGTGCCAGCAGACTAGCGGGAAACAATGAGCAGTTCTTC
CASRLAGNNEQFF